The rows below give T cell receptor beta chains drawn from one sample of a study of shared clonotypes between healthy human individuals. Profiled with immunoSEQ multiplex PCR; TCRdb holds only in-frame clones, not every one. The repertoire holds 2 million to 2.5 million clones, with less than 95% as singletons. Sequenced input: naive CD8+ T cells sorted from blood. The receptors were gathered from a man between 18 and 29 years old in good health. Each CDR3 is given with its conserved first and last residue. D genes are given only for firm matches. Some rows mark clone size as missing; the rest say once, few, many or name a class of expanded clone.

D gene,J gene,clone size,V gene,CDR3 protein,CDR3 DNA
-,TRBJ2-1,-,TRBV7-9,CASSLLRGMYNEQFF,TGTGCCAGCAGCTTATTGCGCGGGATGTACAATGAGCAGTTCTTC
-,TRBJ2-6,-,TRBV30,CAWGDTSGANVLTF,TGTGCCTGGGGGGACACCTCTGGGGCCAACGTCCTGACTTTC
-,TRBJ2-5,once,TRBV28,CASSLEGGPREETQYF,TGTGCCAGCAGTTTAGAAGGGGGGCCGAGGGAAGAGACCCAGTACTTC
-,TRBJ1-1,-,TRBV27,CASSFGNTEAFF,TGTGCCAGCAGTTTCGGAAACACTGAAGCTTTCTTT
TRBD2,TRBJ2-1,-,TRBV27,CASSLVGRGDPYNEQFF,TGTGCCAGCAGTTTAGTGGGGCGGGGGGACCCCTACAATGAGCAGTTCTTC
TRBD1,TRBJ2-7,once,TRBV7-8,CASSLAFTGTDDYEQYF,TGTGCCAGCAGCTTAGCGTTCACCGGGACAGACGATTACGAGCAGTACTTC
-,TRBJ2-3,-,TRBV2,CAILTDTQYF,TGTGCCATCCTCACAGATACGCAGTATTTT
-,TRBJ2-3,-,TRBV2,CASSEDLDTQYF,TGTGCCAGCAGTGAAGACTTAGATACGCAGTATTTT
TRBD1,TRBJ2-1,-,TRBV7-9,CASSHGQGAFNEQFF,TGTGCCAGCAGCCACGGACAGGGGGCCTTTAATGAGCAGTTCTTC
-,TRBJ2-5,-,TRBV12-1,CASNRVASVRETQYF,TGTGCCAGCAACCGGGTGGCTAGCGTCAGAGAGACCCAGTACTTC
-,TRBJ2-7,-,TRBV10-3,CAISESPGAYEQYF,TGTGCCATCAGTGAGTCGCCGGGGGCCTACGAGCAGTACTTC
-,TRBJ1-1,few,TRBV28,CASRLNTEAFF,TGTGCCAGCCGGCTTAACACTGAAGCTTTCTTT
-,TRBJ1-2,once,TRBV6-1,CASSDLVEGGNRNYGYTF,TGTGCCAGCAGTGACCTTGTGGAGGGTGGGAATAGGAACTATGGCTACACCTTC
-,TRBJ2-7,-,TRBV5-6,CASSSAGTEQYEQYF,TGTGCCAGCAGCTCTGCGGGGACGGAACAGTACGAGCAGTACTTC
-,TRBJ1-2,-,TRBV7-2,CASSLFPRTENYGYTF,TGTGCCAGCAGCTTGTTTCCGCGGACCGAGAACTATGGCTACACCTTC
TRBD1,TRBJ2-4,-,TRBV19,CASSITGENIQYF,TGTGCCAGTAGTATAACAGGGGAAAACATTCAGTACTTC
-,TRBJ1-1,-,TRBV7-2,CASSLVGRGANTEAFF,TGTGCCAGCAGCTTAGTTGGCAGGGGCGCGAACACTGAAGCTTTCTTT
-,TRBJ1-4,-,TRBV2,CASSHIREGMEKLFF,TGTGCCAGCAGCCACATCAGGGAGGGGATGGAAAAACTGTTTTTT
TRBD1,TRBJ2-7,-,TRBV27,CASSPSTGALAYEQYF,TGTGCCAGCAGTCCTTCGACAGGGGCGTTAGCCTACGAGCAGTACTTC
TRBD1,TRBJ2-3,once,TRBV5-1,CASSLGRTGTSTDTQYF,TGCGCCAGCAGCTTGGGGCGGACAGGGACCAGCACAGATACGCAGTATTTT
-,TRBJ2-7,-,TRBV7-6,CASSFGRGYEQYF,TGTGCCAGCAGCTTTGGGCGGGGCTACGAGCAGTACTTC
-,TRBJ1-1,-,TRBV4-1,CASSQDLDKGFTEAFF,TGCGCCAGCAGCCAAGATCTTGATAAGGGGTTCACTGAAGCTTTCTTT
TRBD2,TRBJ2-3,-,TRBV5-1,CASSGAGTSHTDTQYF,TGCGCCAGCAGCGGGGCCGGGACTAGCCACACAGATACGCAGTATTTT
-,TRBJ2-2,-,TRBV7-9,CASSGSGGGITGELFF,TGTGCCAGCAGCGGCTCGGGTGGGGGGATCACCGGGGAGCTGTTTTTT
TRBD1,TRBJ2-5,-,TRBV5-4,CASSLGQGPIQETQYF,TGTGCCAGCAGCTTGGGACAGGGCCCGATCCAAGAGACCCAGTACTTC
TRBD2,TRBJ2-2,-,TRBV4-3,CASSHSLAGETGELFF,TGCGCCAGCAGCCACTCACTAGCGGGAGAGACCGGGGAGCTGTTTTTT
-,TRBJ1-5,-,TRBV2,CASSEFNQPQHF,TGTGCCAGCAGCGAATTCAATCAGCCCCAGCATTTT
-,TRBJ1-2,-,TRBV9,CASSLVGGDGYTF,TGTGCCAGCAGCCTAGTCGGGGGCGATGGCTACACCTTC
TRBD1,TRBJ2-7,-,TRBV5-6,CASSLRQGANYEQYF,TGTGCCAGCAGTCTAAGACAGGGGGCCAACTACGAGCAGTACTTC
-,TRBJ2-5,-,TRBV6-1,CASSPTNLQETQYF,TGTGCCAGCAGCCCGACAAACCTCCAAGAGACCCAGTACTTC
TRBD1,TRBJ2-1,-,TRBV29-1,CSVETGFYNEQFF,TGCAGCGTTGAGACAGGGTTCTACAATGAGCAGTTCTTC
-,TRBJ1-5,-,TRBV30,CAWSVGENSNQPQHF,TGTGCCTGGAGTGTCGGGGAAAATAGCAATCAGCCCCAGCATTTT
TRBD2,TRBJ2-7,-,TRBV28,CASSLTAGGGYEQYF,TGTGCCAGCAGTTTAACGGCGGGGGGCGGCTACGAGCAGTACTTC
-,TRBJ2-7,-,TRBV30,CAWNPPGRGLYEQYF,TGTGCCTGGAACCCCCCCGGACGAGGGCTCTACGAGCAGTACTTC
-,TRBJ2-3,-,TRBV7-2,CASSVTDTQYF,TGTGCCAGCAGCGTAACAGATACGCAGTATTTT
-,TRBJ2-7,-,TRBV7-9,CASSAGTDYEQYF,TGTGCCAGCAGCGCGGGGACAGACTACGAGCAGTACTTC
-,TRBJ1-6,-,TRBV28,CASSLRGGNSPLHF,TGTGCCAGCAGTTTAAGGGGTGGAAATTCACCCCTCCACTTT
-,TRBJ2-5,-,TRBV5-1,CASSLGSFLYQETQYF,TGCGCCAGCAGCTTGGGCTCATTCTTGTACCAAGAGACCCAGTACTTC
TRBD2,TRBJ2-1,once,TRBV19,CASSTLAGNYNEQFF,TGTGCCAGTAGTACCTTAGCGGGGAACTACAATGAGCAGTTCTTC
TRBD1,TRBJ2-3,-,TRBV5-6,CASRSGTGGFTDTQYF,TGTGCCAGCAGATCCGGGACAGGGGGTTTCACAGATACGCAGTATTTT
-,TRBJ1-1,-,TRBV7-6,CASSSQVATGMTEAFF,TGTGCCAGCAGCTCCCAGGTGGCCACAGGAATGACTGAAGCTTTCTTT
TRBD1,TRBJ2-7,-,TRBV6-5,CASSGQGTPYEQYF,TGTGCCAGCAGTGGACAGGGGACACCCTACGAGCAGTACTTC
-,TRBJ1-5,-,TRBV10-2,CASPGDGWGQPQHF,TGCGCCAGCCCCGGAGACGGTTGGGGTCAGCCCCAGCATTTT
-,TRBJ2-6,-,TRBV5-6,CASSRDGNSGANVLTF,TGTGCCAGCAGCCGGGACGGAAACTCTGGGGCCAACGTCCTGACTTTC
-,TRBJ1-6,-,TRBV5-6,CASSLAVGGSYNSPLHF,TGTGCCAGCAGCTTGGCCGTGGGGGGCTCCTATAATTCACCCCTCCACTTT
TRBD2,TRBJ2-7,-,TRBV13,CASSLAGGLPREQYF,TGTGCCAGCAGCTTAGCGGGAGGTCTCCCTCGGGAGCAGTACTTC
TRBD1,TRBJ2-7,-,TRBV5-6,CASRGQGSPYEQYF,TGTGCCAGCAGGGGACAGGGTAGTCCCTACGAGCAGTACTTC
-,TRBJ1-2,-,TRBV6-6,CASSDPGRSDGYTF,TGTGCCAGCAGCGACCCGGGGCGCAGTGATGGCTACACCTTC
-,TRBJ2-7,-,TRBV4-1,CASSQDGQTYEQYF,TGCGCCAGCAGCCAAGATGGGCAGACCTACGAGCAGTACTTC
TRBD1,TRBJ2-1,-,TRBV4-1,CASSHSREGQGYNEQFF,TGCGCCAGCAGCCACTCGAGGGAGGGACAGGGATACAATGAGCAGTTCTTC
-,TRBJ2-5,few,TRBV29-1,CSVVRPARQETQYF,TGCAGCGTTGTCAGACCTGCTAGGCAAGAGACCCAGTACTTC
-,TRBJ2-3,-,TRBV7-9,CASSLPERRDTDTQYF,TGTGCCAGCAGCTTACCCGAGCGTCGTGACACAGATACGCAGTATTTT
-,TRBJ2-7,once,TRBV5-5,CASSLVPSGPLGEQYF,TGTGCCAGCAGCTTGGTGCCTAGTGGACCCCTTGGCGAGCAGTACTTC
TRBD1,TRBJ2-7,-,TRBV5-1,CASSLPQGISSYEQYF,TGCGCCAGCAGCCTTCCACAGGGGATTAGCTCCTACGAGCAGTACTTC
TRBD1,TRBJ2-7,-,TRBV5-1,CASSLSFGQGAYEQYF,TGCGCCAGCAGCTTGAGTTTCGGACAGGGGGCCTACGAGCAGTACTTC
-,TRBJ2-5,-,TRBV10-1,CASSESWDETQYF,TGCGCCAGCAGTGAGTCGTGGGATGAGACCCAGTACTTC
-,TRBJ2-3,-,TRBV5-1,CASSLAGGVVDTQYF,TGCGCCAGCAGCTTGGCCGGCGGGGTTGTAGATACGCAGTATTTT
-,TRBJ1-1,few,TRBV6-1,CASSAWTALGETEAFF,TGTGCCAGCAGTGCCTGGACGGCCCTAGGGGAGACTGAAGCTTTCTTT
TRBD1,TRBJ1-4,-,TRBV25-1,CASSEGQEGRRNEKLFF,TGTGCCAGCAGTGAAGGACAGGAGGGACGGCGAAATGAAAAACTGTTTTTT